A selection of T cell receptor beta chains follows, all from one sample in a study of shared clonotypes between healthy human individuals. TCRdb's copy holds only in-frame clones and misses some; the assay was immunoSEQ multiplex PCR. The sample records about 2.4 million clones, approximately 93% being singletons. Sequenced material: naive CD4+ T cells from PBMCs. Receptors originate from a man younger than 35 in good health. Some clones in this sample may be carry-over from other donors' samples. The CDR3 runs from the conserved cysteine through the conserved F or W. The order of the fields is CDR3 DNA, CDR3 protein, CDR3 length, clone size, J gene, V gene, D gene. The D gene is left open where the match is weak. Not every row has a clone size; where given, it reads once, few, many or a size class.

DNA: TGTGCCAGCAGGGAGGATAGGGACAGGTACTACGAGCAGTACTTC; CDR3: CASREDRDRYYEQYF; length: 15; size: .; J: TRBJ2-7; V: TRBV28; D: TRBD1
DNA: TGTGCCAGCTCACCACCGGGGGACAGGGGCCTCTATGGCTACACCTTC; CDR3: CASSPPGDRGLYGYTF; length: 16; size: .; J: TRBJ1-2; V: TRBV18; D: TRBD1
DNA: TGTGCCAGCAGTTCCAATCCACGGTCTGTCGAGCAGTACTTC; CDR3: CASSSNPRSVEQYF; length: 14; size: .; J: TRBJ2-7; V: TRBV6-5; D: .
DNA: TGTGCCAGCAGTAACAGGGGCGGGGGACAGCCCCAGCATTTT; CDR3: CASSNRGGGQPQHF; length: 14; size: few; J: TRBJ1-5; V: TRBV28; D: TRBD1
DNA: TGTGCCAGCAGCTGGACAGGGTCCCGGGAGCTGTTTTTT; CDR3: CASSWTGSRELFF; length: 13; size: .; J: TRBJ2-2; V: TRBV11-1; D: TRBD1
DNA: TGTGCCTGGAGTTGGGAGGGGGGGCAAGAGACCCAGTACTTC; CDR3: CAWSWEGGQETQYF; length: 14; size: .; J: TRBJ2-5; V: TRBV30; D: .
DNA: TGTGCCAGCAGACCAGACAGGGGAGGTAGGGATCAGCCCCAGCATTTT; CDR3: CASRPDRGGRDQPQHF; length: 16; size: .; J: TRBJ1-5; V: TRBV28; D: TRBD1
DNA: TGTGCCAGCAGCACTGGACAGGCGAACACCGGGGAGCTGTTTTTT; CDR3: CASSTGQANTGELFF; length: 15; size: .; J: TRBJ2-2; V: TRBV7-3; D: TRBD1
DNA: TGCGCCAGCAGCGGCCTCCTGAACACTGAAGCTTTCTTT; CDR3: CASSGLLNTEAFF; length: 13; size: .; J: TRBJ1-1; V: TRBV10-2; D: .
DNA: TGTGCCAGCAGTGATAAGGGGCAAAATCAGCCCCAGCATTTT; CDR3: CASSDKGQNQPQHF; length: 14; size: .; J: TRBJ1-5; V: TRBV2; D: .
DNA: TGTGCCAGCAGCTTGGTGGCGGGAGGCCCCGGGGAGCTGTTTTTT; CDR3: CASSLVAGGPGELFF; length: 15; size: .; J: TRBJ2-2; V: TRBV5-6; D: TRBD2
DNA: TGTGCCAGCAGCGTTTCGGACAGGGCGAGCTCTGGAAACACCATATATTTT; CDR3: CASSVSDRASSGNTIYF; length: 17; size: .; J: TRBJ1-3; V: TRBV9; D: TRBD1
DNA: TGTGCCAGCAGCTTATTATCTCTTACGAACACCGGGGAGCTGTTTTTT; CDR3: CASSLLSLTNTGELFF; length: 16; size: .; J: TRBJ2-2; V: TRBV7-6; D: .
DNA: TGTGCCAGCAGCGTACTAGAGTGGCACGGCTACACCTTC; CDR3: CASSVLEWHGYTF; length: 13; size: .; J: TRBJ1-2; V: TRBV7-9; D: .
DNA: TGTGCCAGCGTCCGGGACCCATGGGAGCAGTACTTC; CDR3: CASVRDPWEQYF; length: 12; size: once; J: TRBJ2-7; V: TRBV21-1; D: .
DNA: TGTGCCAGCTCACCAGCAACTAATGAAAAACTGTTTTTT; CDR3: CASSPATNEKLFF; length: 13; size: .; J: TRBJ1-4; V: TRBV18; D: .
DNA: TGTGCCAGCAGTGAATCGCTTAGCAATCAGCCCCAGCATTTT; CDR3: CASSESLSNQPQHF; length: 14; size: .; J: TRBJ1-5; V: TRBV2; D: .
DNA: TGCGCCAGCTTTCAAACCCCGGGAGCCGCGAAACTGTTTTTT; CDR3: CASFQTPGAAKLFF; length: 14; size: .; J: TRBJ1-4; V: TRBV5-1; D: .
DNA: TGTGCCAGCTCACCAATGCAAGAGACCCAGTACTTC; CDR3: CASSPMQETQYF; length: 12; size: .; J: TRBJ2-5; V: TRBV18; D: .
DNA: TGTGCCAGCAGAAGAGACCGAGACACTGAAGCTTTCTTT; CDR3: CASRRDRDTEAFF; length: 13; size: .; J: TRBJ1-1; V: TRBV7-3; D: .
DNA: TGTGCCAGCAGTTATGGGAACAGGGGGTACTCCTACGAGCAGTACTTC; CDR3: CASSYGNRGYSYEQYF; length: 16; size: .; J: TRBJ2-7; V: TRBV6-5; D: TRBD1
DNA: TGTGCCAGCTCACTTCCCCGGGTTCCAGGGCCCTACGAGCAGTACTTC; CDR3: CASSLPRVPGPYEQYF; length: 16; size: .; J: TRBJ2-7; V: TRBV18; D: .
DNA: TGTGCCAGCAGTGTTGGATGGGGGAGCGTTGTGGAGACCCAGTACTTC; CDR3: CASSVGWGSVVETQYF; length: 16; size: .; J: TRBJ2-5; V: TRBV6-1; D: .
DNA: TGCGCCAGCAGCTGGAAAGTTACTAGCGGGAGAACAGATACGCAGTATTTT; CDR3: CASSWKVTSGRTDTQYF; length: 17; size: .; J: TRBJ2-3; V: TRBV5-1; D: TRBD2
DNA: TGTGCCAGCAGCTTAACGCTAGGGGGAGGTTCCTACAATGAGCAGTTCTTC; CDR3: CASSLTLGGGSYNEQFF; length: 17; size: once; J: TRBJ2-1; V: TRBV7-3; D: .
DNA: TGTGCCAGCACCCCGGGACATCGAACCTACGAGCAGTACTTC; CDR3: CASTPGHRTYEQYF; length: 14; size: .; J: TRBJ2-7; V: TRBV6-5; D: .
DNA: TGCGCCAGCAGCTTGGCCCGAGCGGGAGGGATGTACCAAGAGACCCAGTACTTC; CDR3: CASSLARAGGMYQETQYF; length: 18; size: .; J: TRBJ2-5; V: TRBV5-1; D: TRBD2
DNA: TGCGCCAGCAGCCGGACAGCCCCCCAAGAGACCCAGTACTTC; CDR3: CASSRTAPQETQYF; length: 14; size: .; J: TRBJ2-5; V: TRBV5-1; D: .
DNA: TGTGCCAGCGCCCTTTCGGACAGGGTAGGGTCTAACTATGGCTACACCTTC; CDR3: CASALSDRVGSNYGYTF; length: 17; size: once; J: TRBJ1-2; V: TRBV18; D: TRBD1
DNA: TGTGCCAGCAGTTACGGGGGACAGGGGGGCAATCAGCCCCAGCATTTT; CDR3: CASSYGGQGGNQPQHF; length: 16; size: .; J: TRBJ1-5; V: TRBV6-6; D: TRBD1
DNA: TGTGCCAGCACCGGACAGGGGGGAATCGGGGAGCTGTTTTTT; CDR3: CASTGQGGIGELFF; length: 14; size: .; J: TRBJ2-2; V: TRBV5-6; D: TRBD1
DNA: TGCGCCAGCAGCCAATACCAAACCTGGCCCGGGGAGCTGTTTTTT; CDR3: CASSQYQTWPGELFF; length: 15; size: few; J: TRBJ2-2; V: TRBV4-1; D: .
DNA: TGTGCCAGCAATGGTAGAAAAGACAACACAGATACGCAGTATTTT; CDR3: CASNGRKDNTDTQYF; length: 15; size: .; J: TRBJ2-3; V: TRBV5-4; D: .
DNA: TGTGCCAGCAGTTTGGAGGGAGGGTATACCGCAGATACGCAGTATTTT; CDR3: CASSLEGGYTADTQYF; length: 16; size: once; J: TRBJ2-3; V: TRBV27; D: TRBD2
DNA: TGCGCCAGCAGCATTACAGGGGTCCAAGAGACCCAGTACTTC; CDR3: CASSITGVQETQYF; length: 14; size: .; J: TRBJ2-5; V: TRBV5-1; D: TRBD1
DNA: TGCGCCAGCAGCTTGTCCCAGGGTTTCGGGGAGACCCAGTACTTC; CDR3: CASSLSQGFGETQYF; length: 15; size: .; J: TRBJ2-5; V: TRBV5-1; D: .
DNA: TGTGCCTGGAGTCCCAGGGGGCTTGGCACTGAAGCTTTCTTT; CDR3: CAWSPRGLGTEAFF; length: 14; size: .; J: TRBJ1-1; V: TRBV30; D: TRBD1
DNA: TGTGCCAGCAGCGCCTGGTTCGGGGCTCAGACCGGGGAGCTGTTTTTT; CDR3: CASSAWFGAQTGELFF; length: 16; size: .; J: TRBJ2-2; V: TRBV9; D: .
DNA: TGTGCCAGCAGCTTCCGCTCGAATCAGCCCCAGCATTTT; CDR3: CASSFRSNQPQHF; length: 13; size: .; J: TRBJ1-5; V: TRBV11-2; D: .
DNA: TGTGCCACCAGCAGAGATAGAGCTCTAGTTGCTTTCTTT; CDR3: CATSRDRALVAFF; length: 13; size: .; J: TRBJ1-1; V: TRBV15; D: .
DNA: TGTGCCAGCAGCCAAGCGGGGGATACGCAGTATTTT; CDR3: CASSQAGDTQYF; length: 12; size: once; J: TRBJ2-3; V: TRBV4-2; D: .
DNA: TGTGCCATCAGTGATTCCCCCTGGGCAAATAATTCACCCCTCCACTTT; CDR3: CAISDSPWANNSPLHF; length: 16; size: .; J: TRBJ1-6; V: TRBV10-3; D: .
DNA: TGTGCCTGGAGTGTCTGGGGCACAGACGAGCAGTACTTC; CDR3: CAWSVWGTDEQYF; length: 13; size: .; J: TRBJ2-7; V: TRBV30; D: .
DNA: TGTGCCAGTAGTATAGTGGGCGGGCTAGCCAAAAACATTCAGTACTTC; CDR3: CASSIVGGLAKNIQYF; length: 16; size: .; J: TRBJ2-4; V: TRBV19; D: .
DNA: TGCAGCCAGAGGAGGCTTACCACCGGGGAGCTGTTTTTT; CDR3: CSQRRLTTGELFF; length: 13; size: .; J: TRBJ2-2; V: TRBV29-1; D: .
DNA: TGTGCCAGCAGCTTATCAGGGGGTGCAACTAATGAAAAACTGTTTTTT; CDR3: CASSLSGGATNEKLFF; length: 16; size: .; J: TRBJ1-4; V: TRBV7-8; D: TRBD1
DNA: TGTGCCAGCAGTCGGGGGGGGACTAGCGGGACCCAGGAGACCCAGTACTTC; CDR3: CASSRGGTSGTQETQYF; length: 17; size: .; J: TRBJ2-5; V: TRBV27; D: TRBD2
DNA: TGTGCCATCGAGGGACAGGACTATGGCTACACCTTC; CDR3: CAIEGQDYGYTF; length: 12; size: .; J: TRBJ1-2; V: TRBV28; D: TRBD1
DNA: TGTGCCAGCAGTTTAGACAGGAACGGCATTCAGTACTTC; CDR3: CASSLDRNGIQYF; length: 13; size: .; J: TRBJ2-4; V: TRBV28; D: .
DNA: TGTGCCAGCAGCAGGGGGCAGGCCCCAGATACGCAGTATTTT; CDR3: CASSRGQAPDTQYF; length: 14; size: .; J: TRBJ2-3; V: TRBV2; D: TRBD1
DNA: TGCGCCAGCAGCGCGGGGGGCAGCGGGGGCACAGATACGCAGTATTTT; CDR3: CASSAGGSGGTDTQYF; length: 16; size: .; J: TRBJ2-3; V: TRBV5-1; D: TRBD2
DNA: TGTGCCAGCAGCACCTCGGGCATAGCCAAAAACATTCAGTACTTC; CDR3: CASSTSGIAKNIQYF; length: 15; size: .; J: TRBJ2-4; V: TRBV9; D: .
DNA: TGCAGCGTTGGAAGGTCCCCTCCCGAGCAGTACTTC; CDR3: CSVGRSPPEQYF; length: 12; size: .; J: TRBJ2-7; V: TRBV29-1; D: .
DNA: TGTGCCAGCAGCTTACGCGACAGGGCGCCCTTGTACTTC; CDR3: CASSLRDRAPLYF; length: 13; size: .; J: TRBJ2-7; V: TRBV7-3; D: TRBD1
DNA: TGTGCCAGCAGTCGACAGGCTAGCTCCTACGAGCAGTACTTC; CDR3: CASSRQASSYEQYF; length: 14; size: few; J: TRBJ2-7; V: TRBV27; D: .